This T cell receptor (beta chain) was identified in a study of cytomegalovirus exposure and HLA in healthy donors. This PCR relied on a set of 60 Vbeta primers and 13 Jbeta primers. Libraries were prepared by immunoSEQ multiplex PCR; TCRdb keeps only in-frame clonotypes and omits some of them. The repertoire includes around 180,000 clones, roughly 80% of them detected once, and about 2.4% sits in the top ten. Germline CDR1 is MGHRA and CDR2 is YSYEKL. Trimming pared 2 bases from V and 6 bases from J, leaving 14 bases between. There are 14 residues in the CDR3. In regard to this clone: The target antigen is unknown.

Study outcomes and limitations: Highest at DRB1 and lowest at HLA-C, TCR association rates differed among HLA loci in a later analysis.

The chain carries TRBV4-1 and TRBJ2-7; D possibly corresponds to TRBD2 (7 bases). The TCR sequence derives from a male donor in good health and CMV-seronegative. Sequencing was performed on PBMCs. For the CDR3, the DNA is TGCGCCAGCAGCCAAACCGGGGGGCCTGGCGAGCAGTACTTC. This sequence encodes CASSQTGGPGEQYF.